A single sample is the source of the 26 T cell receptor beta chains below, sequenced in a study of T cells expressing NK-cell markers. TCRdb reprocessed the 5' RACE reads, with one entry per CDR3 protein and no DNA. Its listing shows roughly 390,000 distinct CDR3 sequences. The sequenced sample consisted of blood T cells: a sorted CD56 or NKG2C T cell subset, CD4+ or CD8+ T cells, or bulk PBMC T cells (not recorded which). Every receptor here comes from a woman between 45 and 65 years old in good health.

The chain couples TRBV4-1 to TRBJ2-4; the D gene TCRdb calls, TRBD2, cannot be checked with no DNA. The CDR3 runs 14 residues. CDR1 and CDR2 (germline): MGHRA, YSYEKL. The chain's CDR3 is CASSSPGTKNIQYF.

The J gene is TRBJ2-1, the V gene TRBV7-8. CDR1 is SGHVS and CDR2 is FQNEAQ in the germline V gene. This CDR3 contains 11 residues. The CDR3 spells CASSFKREQFF.

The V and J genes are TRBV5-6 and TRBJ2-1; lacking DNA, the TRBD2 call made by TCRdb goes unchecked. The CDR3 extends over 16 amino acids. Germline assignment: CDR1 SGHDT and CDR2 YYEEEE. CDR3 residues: CASSRPGLADYNEQFF. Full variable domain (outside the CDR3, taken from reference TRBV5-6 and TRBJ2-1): DAGVTQSPTHLIKTRGQQVTLRCSPKSGHDTVSWYQQALGQGPQFIFQYYEEEERQRGNFPDRFSGHQFPNYSSELNVNALLLGDSALYLCASSRPGLADYNEQFFGPGTRLTVL.

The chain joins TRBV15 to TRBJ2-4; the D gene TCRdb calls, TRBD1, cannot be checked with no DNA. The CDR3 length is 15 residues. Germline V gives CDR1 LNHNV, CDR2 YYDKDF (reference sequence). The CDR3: CATSRELAGAESLYF. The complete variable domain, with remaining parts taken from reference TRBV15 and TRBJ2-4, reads DAMVIQNPRYQVTQFGKPVTLSCSQTLNHNVMYWYQQKSSQAPKLLFHYYDKDFNNEADTPDNFQSRRPNTSFCFLDIRSPGLGDTAMYLCATSRELAGAESLYFGAGTRLSVL.

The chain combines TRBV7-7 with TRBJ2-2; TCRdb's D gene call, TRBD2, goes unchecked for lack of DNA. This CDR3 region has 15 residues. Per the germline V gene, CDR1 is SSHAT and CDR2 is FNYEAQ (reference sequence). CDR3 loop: CASSLGSPFTGELFF. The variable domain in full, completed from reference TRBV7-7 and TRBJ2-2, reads GAGVSQSPRYKVTKRGQDVTLRCDPISSHATLYWYQQALGQGPEFLTYFNYEAQPDKSGLPSDRFSAERPEGSISTLTIQRTEQRDSAMYRCASSLGSPFTGELFFGEGSRLTVL.

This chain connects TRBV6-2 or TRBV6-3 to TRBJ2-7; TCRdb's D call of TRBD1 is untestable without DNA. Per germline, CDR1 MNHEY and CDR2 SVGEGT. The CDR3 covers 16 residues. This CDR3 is CASSSPGQDDPYEQYF.

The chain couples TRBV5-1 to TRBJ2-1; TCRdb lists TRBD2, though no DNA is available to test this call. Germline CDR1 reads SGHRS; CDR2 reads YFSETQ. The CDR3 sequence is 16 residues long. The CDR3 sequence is CASSNLAGAIYNEQFF.

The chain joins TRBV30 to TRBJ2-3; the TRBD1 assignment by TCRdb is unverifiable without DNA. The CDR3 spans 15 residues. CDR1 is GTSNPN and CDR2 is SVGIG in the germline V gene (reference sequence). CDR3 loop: CAGAPGQAYTDTQYF.

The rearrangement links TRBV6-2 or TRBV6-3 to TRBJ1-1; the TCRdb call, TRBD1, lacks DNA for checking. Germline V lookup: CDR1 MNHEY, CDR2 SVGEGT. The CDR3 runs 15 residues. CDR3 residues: CASSLSGTGYTEAFF.

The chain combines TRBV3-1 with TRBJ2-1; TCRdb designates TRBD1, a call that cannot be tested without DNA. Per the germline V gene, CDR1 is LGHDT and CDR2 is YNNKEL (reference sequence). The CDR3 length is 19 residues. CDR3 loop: CASSRQTGISIFSYNEQFF.

The CDR3 sequence is CASSLAETGGTGELFF. The J gene is TRBJ2-2, the V gene TRBV5-6; the TRBD1 assignment by TCRdb is unverifiable without DNA. Germline V CDR1 and CDR2: SGHDT, YYEEEE. This CDR3 is 16 amino acids long.

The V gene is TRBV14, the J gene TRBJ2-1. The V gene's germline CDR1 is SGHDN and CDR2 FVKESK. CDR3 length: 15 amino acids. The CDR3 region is CASATTRSSYNEQFF.

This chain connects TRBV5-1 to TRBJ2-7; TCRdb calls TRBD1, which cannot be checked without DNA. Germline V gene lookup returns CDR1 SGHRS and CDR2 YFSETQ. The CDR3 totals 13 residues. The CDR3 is CASSIGQEGEQYF.

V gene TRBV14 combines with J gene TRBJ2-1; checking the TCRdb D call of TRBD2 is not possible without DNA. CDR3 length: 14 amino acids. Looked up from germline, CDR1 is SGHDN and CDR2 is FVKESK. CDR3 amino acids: CASSLAGVGNEQFF.

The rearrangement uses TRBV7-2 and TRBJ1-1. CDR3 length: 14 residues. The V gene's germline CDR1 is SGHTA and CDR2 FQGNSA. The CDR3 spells CASSSTPKNTEAFF. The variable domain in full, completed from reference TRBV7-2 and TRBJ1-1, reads GAGVSQSPSNKVTEKGKDVELRCDPISGHTALYWYRQSLGQGLEFLIYFQGNSAPDKSGLPSDRFSAERTGGSVSTLTIQRTQQEDSAVYLCASSSTPKNTEAFFGQGTRLTVV.

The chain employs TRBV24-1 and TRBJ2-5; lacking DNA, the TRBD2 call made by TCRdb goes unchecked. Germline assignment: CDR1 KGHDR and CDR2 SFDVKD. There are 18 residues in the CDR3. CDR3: CATSQGNEAGPEMETQYF.

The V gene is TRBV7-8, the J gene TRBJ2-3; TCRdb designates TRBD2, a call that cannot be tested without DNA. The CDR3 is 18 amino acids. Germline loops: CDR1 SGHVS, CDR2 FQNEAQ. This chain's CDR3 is CASSLAAASGRSTDTQYF.

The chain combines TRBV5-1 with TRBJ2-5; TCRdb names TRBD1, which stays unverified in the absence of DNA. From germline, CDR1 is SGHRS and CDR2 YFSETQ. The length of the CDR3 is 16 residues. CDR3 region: CASSAGQGVYQETQYF.

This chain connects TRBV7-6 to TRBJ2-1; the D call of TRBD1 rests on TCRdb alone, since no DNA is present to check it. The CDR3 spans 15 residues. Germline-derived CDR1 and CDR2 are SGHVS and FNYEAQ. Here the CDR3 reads CASSPWDASGNEQFF.

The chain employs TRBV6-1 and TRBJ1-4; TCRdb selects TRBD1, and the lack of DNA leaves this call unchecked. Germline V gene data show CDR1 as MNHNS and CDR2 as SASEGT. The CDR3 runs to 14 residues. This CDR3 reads CASSPRRGNEKLFF.

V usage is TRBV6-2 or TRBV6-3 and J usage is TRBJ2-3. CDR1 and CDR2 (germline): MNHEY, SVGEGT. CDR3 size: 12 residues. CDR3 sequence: CASSPMPDTQYF.

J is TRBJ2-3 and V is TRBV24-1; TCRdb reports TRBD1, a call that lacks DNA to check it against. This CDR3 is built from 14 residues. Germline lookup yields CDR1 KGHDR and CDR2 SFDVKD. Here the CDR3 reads CATSREVDTDTQYF.

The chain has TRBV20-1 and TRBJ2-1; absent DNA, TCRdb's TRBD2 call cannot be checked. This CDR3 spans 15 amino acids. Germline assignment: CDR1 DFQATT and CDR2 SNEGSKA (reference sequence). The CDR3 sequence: CSARPSPSGGDEQFF.

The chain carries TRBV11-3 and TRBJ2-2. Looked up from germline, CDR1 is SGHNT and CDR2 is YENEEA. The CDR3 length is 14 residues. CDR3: CASSPEPAGGELFF. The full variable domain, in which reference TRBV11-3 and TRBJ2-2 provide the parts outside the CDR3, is EAGVVQSPRYKIIEKKQPVAFWCNPISGHNTLYWYLQNLGQGPELLIRYENEEAVDDSQLPKDRFSAERLKGVDSTLKIQPAELGDSAVYLCASSPEPAGGELFFGEGSRLTVL.

CDR3 sequence: CASSQEEGGFTGELFF. The chain is built from TRBV14 and TRBJ2-2; the TCRdb D gene call, TRBD1, has no DNA to confirm it. Germline V gene lookup returns CDR1 SGHDN and CDR2 FVKESK. The CDR3 is 16 amino acids.

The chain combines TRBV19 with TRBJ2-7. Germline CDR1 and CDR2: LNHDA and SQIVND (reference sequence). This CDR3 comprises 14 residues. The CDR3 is CASSIGGGSYEQYF.